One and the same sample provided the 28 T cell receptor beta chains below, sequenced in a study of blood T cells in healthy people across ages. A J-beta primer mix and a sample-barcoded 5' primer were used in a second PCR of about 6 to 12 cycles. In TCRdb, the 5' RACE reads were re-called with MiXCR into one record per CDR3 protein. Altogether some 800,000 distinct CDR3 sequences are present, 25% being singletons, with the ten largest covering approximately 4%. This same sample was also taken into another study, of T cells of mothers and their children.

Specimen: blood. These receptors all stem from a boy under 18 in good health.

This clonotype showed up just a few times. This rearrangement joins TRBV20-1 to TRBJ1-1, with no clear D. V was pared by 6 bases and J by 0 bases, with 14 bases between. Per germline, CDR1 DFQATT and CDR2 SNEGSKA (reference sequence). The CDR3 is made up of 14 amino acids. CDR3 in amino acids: CSAILGDLNTEAFF. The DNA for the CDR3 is TGCAGTGCCATACTCGGGGATTTGAACACTGAAGCTTTCTTT.

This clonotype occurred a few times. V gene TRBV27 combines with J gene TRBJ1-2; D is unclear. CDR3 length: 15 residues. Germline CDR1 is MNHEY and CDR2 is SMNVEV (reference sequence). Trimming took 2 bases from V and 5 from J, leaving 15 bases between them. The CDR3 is CASSLIGAPGYGYTF. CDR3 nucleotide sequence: TGTGCCAGCAGTTTAATTGGAGCCCCCGGGTATGGCTACACCTTC.

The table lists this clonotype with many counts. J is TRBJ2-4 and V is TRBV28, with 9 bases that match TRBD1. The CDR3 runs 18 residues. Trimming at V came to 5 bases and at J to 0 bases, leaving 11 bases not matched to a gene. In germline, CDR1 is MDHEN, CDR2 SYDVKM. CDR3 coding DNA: TGTGCCAGCAGTCGCGAAGGGACAGGGACCCTAGCCAAAAACATTCAGTACTTC. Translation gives CASSREGTGTLAKNIQYF. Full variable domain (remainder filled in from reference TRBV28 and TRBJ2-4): DVKVTQSSRYLVKRTGEKVFLECVQDMDHENMFWYRQDPGLGLRLIYFSYDVKMKEKGDIPEGYSVSREKKERFSLILESASTNQTSMYLCASSREGTGTLAKNIQYFGAGTRLSVL.

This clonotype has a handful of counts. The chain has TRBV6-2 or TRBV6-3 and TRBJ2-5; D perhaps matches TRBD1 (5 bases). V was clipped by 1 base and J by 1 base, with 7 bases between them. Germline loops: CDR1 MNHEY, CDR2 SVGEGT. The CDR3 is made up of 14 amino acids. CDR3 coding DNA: TGTGCCAGCAGTTACTACGACAGCCAAGAGACCCAGTACTTC. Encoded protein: CASSYYDSQETQYF.

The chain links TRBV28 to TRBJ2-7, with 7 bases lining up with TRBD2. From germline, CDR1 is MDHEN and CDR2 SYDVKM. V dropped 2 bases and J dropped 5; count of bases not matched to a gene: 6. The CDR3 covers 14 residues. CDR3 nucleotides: TGTGCCAGCAGTTTAGGCGGGAGTTCCGACGAGCAGTACTTC. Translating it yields CASSLGGSSDEQYF.

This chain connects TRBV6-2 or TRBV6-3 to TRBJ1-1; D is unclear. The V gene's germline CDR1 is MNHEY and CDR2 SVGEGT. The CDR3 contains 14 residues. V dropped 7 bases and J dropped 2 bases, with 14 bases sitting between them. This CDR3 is CASILAPANTEAFF. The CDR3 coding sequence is TGTGCCAGCATCCTCGCGCCGGCAAACACTGAAGCTTTCTTT.

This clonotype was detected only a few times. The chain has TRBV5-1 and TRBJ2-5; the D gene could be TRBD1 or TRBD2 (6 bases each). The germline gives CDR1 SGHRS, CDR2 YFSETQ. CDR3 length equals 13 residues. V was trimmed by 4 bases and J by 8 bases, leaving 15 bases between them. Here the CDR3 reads CASSMEGGGTQYF. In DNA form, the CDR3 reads TGCGCCAGCAGCATGGAGGGGGGAGGCACCCAGTACTTC. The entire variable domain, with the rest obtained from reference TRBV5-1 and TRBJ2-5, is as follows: KAGVTQTPRYLIKTRGQQVTLSCSPISGHRSVSWYQQTPGQGLQFLFEYFSETQRNKGNFPGRFSGRQFSNSRSEMNVSTLELGDSALYLCASSMEGGGTQYFGPGTRLLVL.

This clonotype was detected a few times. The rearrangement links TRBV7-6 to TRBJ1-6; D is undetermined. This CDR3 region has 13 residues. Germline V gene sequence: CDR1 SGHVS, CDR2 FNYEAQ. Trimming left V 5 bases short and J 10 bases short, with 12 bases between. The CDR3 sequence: CASSRERSSPLHF. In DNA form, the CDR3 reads TGTGCCAGCAGCCGGGAGAGGTCCTCACCCCTCCACTTT.

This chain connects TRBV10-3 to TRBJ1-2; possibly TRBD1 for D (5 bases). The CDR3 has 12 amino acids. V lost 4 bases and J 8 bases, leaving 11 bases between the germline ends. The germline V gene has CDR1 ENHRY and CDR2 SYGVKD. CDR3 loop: CAISGRGIGYTF. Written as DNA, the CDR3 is TGTGCCATCAGTGGGCGGGGGATCGGCTACACCTTC.

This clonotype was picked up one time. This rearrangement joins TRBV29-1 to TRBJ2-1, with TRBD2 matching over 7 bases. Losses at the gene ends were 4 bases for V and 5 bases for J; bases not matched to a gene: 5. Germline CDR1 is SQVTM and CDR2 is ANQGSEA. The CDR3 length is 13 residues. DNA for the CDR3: TGCAGCGTTGCCCCTAGCGGCAACAATGAGCAGTTCTTC. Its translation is CSVAPSGNNEQFF.

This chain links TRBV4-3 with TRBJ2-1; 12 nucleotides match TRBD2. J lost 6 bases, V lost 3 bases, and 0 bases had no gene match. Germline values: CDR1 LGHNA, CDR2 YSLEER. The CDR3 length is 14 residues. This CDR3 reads CASSQTSGSNEQFF. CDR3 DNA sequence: TGCGCCAGCAGCCAGACTAGCGGGAGCAATGAGCAGTTCTTC.

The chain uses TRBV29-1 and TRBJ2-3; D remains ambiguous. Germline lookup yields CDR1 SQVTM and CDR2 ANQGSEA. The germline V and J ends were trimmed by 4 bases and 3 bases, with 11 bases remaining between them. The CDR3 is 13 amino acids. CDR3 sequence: CSVAGRTTDTQYF. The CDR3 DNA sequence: TGCAGCGTTGCCGGCAGAACAACAGATACGCAGTATTTT.

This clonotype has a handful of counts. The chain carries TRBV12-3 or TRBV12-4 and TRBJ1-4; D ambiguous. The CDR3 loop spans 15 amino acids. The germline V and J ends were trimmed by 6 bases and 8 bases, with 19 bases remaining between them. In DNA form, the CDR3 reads TGTGCCAGCAGCTTAACGGGTATAGGAACGGAAAAACTGTTTTTT. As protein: CASSLTGIGTEKLFF.

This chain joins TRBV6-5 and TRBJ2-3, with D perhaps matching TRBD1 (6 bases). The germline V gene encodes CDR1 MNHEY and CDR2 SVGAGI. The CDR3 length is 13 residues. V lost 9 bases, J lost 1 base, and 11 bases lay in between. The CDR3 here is CASRTVRTDTQYF. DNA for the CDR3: TGTGCCAGTCGGACAGTCCGCACAGATACGCAGTATTTT.

The CDR3: CASSFDRGQYNEQFF. CDR3 DNA: TGTGCCAGCAGTTTTGATAGGGGGCAATACAATGAGCAGTTCTTC. This chain links TRBV28 with TRBJ2-1, with TRBD1 matching over 7 bases. The trim removed 3 bases at V and 4 bases at J, leaving 6 bases unmatched. This CDR3 contains 15 residues. CDR1 is MDHEN, CDR2 SYDVKM, per germline.

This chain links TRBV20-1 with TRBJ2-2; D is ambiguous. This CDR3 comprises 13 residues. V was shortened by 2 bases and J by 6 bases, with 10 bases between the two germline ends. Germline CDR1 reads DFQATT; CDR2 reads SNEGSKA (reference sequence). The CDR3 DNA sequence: TGCAGTGCTAGATATTCGGGCCCCGGGGAGCTGTTTTTT. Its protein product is CSARYSGPGELFF.

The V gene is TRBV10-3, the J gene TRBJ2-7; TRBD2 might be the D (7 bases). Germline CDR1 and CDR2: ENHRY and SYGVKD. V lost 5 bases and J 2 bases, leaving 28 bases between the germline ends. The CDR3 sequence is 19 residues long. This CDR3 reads CAISRLRTGGPPAAYEQYF. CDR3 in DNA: TGTGCCATCAGTAGACTCAGGACGGGGGGCCCACCTGCGGCCTACGAGCAGTACTTC.

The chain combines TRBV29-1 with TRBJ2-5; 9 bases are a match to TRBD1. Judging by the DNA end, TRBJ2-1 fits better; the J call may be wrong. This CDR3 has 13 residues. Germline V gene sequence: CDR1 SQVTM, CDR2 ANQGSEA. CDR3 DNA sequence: TGCAGCGTGGGACAGGGCGCCCACAATGAGCAGTTCTTC. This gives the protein CSVGQGAHNEQFF.

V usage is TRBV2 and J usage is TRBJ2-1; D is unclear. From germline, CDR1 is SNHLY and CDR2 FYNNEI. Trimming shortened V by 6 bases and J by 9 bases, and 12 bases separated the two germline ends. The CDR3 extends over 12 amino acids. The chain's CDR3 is CASRMPGGEQFF. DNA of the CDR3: TGTGCCAGCAGAATGCCAGGTGGTGAGCAGTTCTTC. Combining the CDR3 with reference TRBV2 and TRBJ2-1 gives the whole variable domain EPEVTQTPSHQVTQMGQEVILRCVPISNHLYFYWYRQILGQKVEFLVSFYNNEISEKSEIFDDQFSVERPDGSNFTLKIRSTKLEDSAMYFCASRMPGGEQFFGPGTRLTVL.

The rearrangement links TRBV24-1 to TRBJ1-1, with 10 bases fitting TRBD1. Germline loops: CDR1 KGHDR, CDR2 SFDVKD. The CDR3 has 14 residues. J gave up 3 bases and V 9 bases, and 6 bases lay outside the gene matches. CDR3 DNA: TGTGCCACCCAAGCTGGGACAGGGGACACTGAAGCTTTCTTT. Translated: CATQAGTGDTEAFF.

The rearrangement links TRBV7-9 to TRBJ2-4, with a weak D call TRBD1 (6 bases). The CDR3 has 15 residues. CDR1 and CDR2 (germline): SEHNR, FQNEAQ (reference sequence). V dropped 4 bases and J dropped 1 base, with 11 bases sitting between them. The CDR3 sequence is CASSYDGQAKNIQYF. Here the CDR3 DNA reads TGTGCCAGCAGCTACGACGGACAGGCCAAAAACATTCAGTACTTC.

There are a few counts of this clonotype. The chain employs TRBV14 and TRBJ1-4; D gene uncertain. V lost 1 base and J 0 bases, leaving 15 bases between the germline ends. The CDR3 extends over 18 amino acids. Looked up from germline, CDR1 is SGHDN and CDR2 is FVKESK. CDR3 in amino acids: CASSQASLQHPTNEKLFF. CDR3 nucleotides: TGTGCCAGCAGCCAAGCCTCCCTACAGCACCCAACTAATGAAAAACTGTTTTTT.

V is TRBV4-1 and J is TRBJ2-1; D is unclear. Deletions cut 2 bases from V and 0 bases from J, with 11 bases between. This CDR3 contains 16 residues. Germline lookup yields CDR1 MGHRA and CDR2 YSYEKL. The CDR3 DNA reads TGCGCCAGCAGCCAACGCGGAATCAGCTCCTACAATGAGCAGTTCTTC. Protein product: CASSQRGISSYNEQFF.

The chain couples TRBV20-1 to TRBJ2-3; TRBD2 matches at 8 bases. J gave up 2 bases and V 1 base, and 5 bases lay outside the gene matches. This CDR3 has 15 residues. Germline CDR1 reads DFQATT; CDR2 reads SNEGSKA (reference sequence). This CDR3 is CSARAASGLTDTQYF. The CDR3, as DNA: TGCAGTGCTAGAGCGGCTAGCGGGCTCACAGATACGCAGTATTTT.

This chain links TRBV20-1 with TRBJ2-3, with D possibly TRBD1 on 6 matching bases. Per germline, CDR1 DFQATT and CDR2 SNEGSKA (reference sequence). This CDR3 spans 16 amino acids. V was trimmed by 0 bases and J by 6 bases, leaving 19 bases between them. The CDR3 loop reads CSARDGSRGSLDTQYF. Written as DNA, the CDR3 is TGCAGTGCTAGAGATGGGAGTAGGGGGTCGCTGGATACGCAGTATTTT.

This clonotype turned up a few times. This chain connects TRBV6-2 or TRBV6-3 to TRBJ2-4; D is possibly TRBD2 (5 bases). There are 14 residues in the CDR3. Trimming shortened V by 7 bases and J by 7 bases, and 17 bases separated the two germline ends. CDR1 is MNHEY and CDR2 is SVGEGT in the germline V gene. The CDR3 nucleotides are TGTGCCAGCAAAAAGGAAAGGCGGGTGAACATTCAGTACTTC. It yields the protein CASKKERRVNIQYF.

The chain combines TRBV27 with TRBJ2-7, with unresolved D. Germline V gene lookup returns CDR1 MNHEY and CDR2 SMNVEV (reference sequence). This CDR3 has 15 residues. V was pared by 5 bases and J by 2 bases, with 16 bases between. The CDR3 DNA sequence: TGTGCCAGCAGTCTCGGTGCTTCTAAGACCTACGAGCAGTACTTC. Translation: CASSLGASKTYEQYF.

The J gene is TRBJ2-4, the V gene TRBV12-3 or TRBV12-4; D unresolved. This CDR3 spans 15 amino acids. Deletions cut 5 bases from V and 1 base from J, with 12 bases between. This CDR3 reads CASSATNSAKNIQYF. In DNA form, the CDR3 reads TGTGCCAGCAGTGCGACCAACTCGGCCAAAAACATTCAGTACTTC.